This TCR beta chain appears in the sequencing data of a study of read filtering for tumor transcriptome and immune sequencing. Molecular barcoded adaptors covering alpha/delta and beta/gamma chains were used on approximately 400 ng RNA. MiXCR was run by TCRdb on the reads, yielding one entry per CDR3 protein. The sample contains roughly 59,000 distinct CDR3 sequences, roughly 19% of which appear only once. This clonotype occurred many times. The receptor's source is a donor at least 40 years old with multiple myeloma. Material for sequencing was a population of CD138-negative cells sorted from bone marrow.

CDR3 loop: CATSDRSPVARGRGLFF. The CDR3 DNA reads TGTGCCACCAGTGATCGATCACCCGTAGCCAGGGGCCGTGGGCTGTTTTTT. This chain connects TRBV24-1 to TRBJ2-2; a possible D gene is TRBD1 (6 bases). This CDR3 has 17 residues. CDR1 is KGHDR and CDR2 is SFDVKD in the germline V gene. Deletions cut 3 bases from V and 13 bases from J, with 26 bases between.